The T cell receptor (beta chain) described here comes from a study of technical replicates of blood from several donors. The method was immunoSEQ multiplex PCR; TCRdb's version includes in-frame clones alone and lacks a portion of them. The sample shows 80,000 or so clones, approximately 94% of them seen only once. The table lists this clone with a few counts. The specimen sequenced was T cells isolated from PBMCs. This sequence originates from a human donor in good health.

This chain's CDR3 is CASSPETLQGGDTEAFF. DNA of the CDR3: TGTGCCAGCAGCCCAGAGACTCTACAGGGTGGGGACACTGAAGCTTTCTTT. The chain combines TRBV7-9 with TRBJ1-1; a possible D gene is TRBD1 (6 bases). Germline assignment: CDR1 SEHNR and CDR2 FQNEAQ (reference sequence). The length of the CDR3 is 17 residues. Trimming pared 5 bases from V and 3 bases from J, leaving 22 bases between.